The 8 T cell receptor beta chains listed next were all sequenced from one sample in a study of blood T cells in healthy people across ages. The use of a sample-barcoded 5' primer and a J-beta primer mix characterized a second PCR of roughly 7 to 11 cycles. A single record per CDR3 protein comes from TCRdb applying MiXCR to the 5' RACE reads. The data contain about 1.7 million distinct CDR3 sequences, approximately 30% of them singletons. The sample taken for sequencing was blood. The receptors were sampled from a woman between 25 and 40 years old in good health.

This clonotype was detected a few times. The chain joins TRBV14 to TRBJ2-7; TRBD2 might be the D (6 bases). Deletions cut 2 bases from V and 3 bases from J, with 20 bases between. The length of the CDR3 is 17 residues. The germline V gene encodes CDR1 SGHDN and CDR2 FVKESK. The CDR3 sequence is CASSQISISSGDYEQYF. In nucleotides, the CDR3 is TGTGCCAGCAGCCAAATCAGTATATCCTCGGGGGACTACGAGCAGTACTTC.

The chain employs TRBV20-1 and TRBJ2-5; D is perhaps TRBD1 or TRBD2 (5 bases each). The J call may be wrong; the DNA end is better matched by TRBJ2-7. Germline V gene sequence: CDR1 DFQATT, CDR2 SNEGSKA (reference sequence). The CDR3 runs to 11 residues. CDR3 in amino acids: CSVHRTYEQYF. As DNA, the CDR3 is TGCAGTGTACACAGGACTTACGAGCAGTACTTC.

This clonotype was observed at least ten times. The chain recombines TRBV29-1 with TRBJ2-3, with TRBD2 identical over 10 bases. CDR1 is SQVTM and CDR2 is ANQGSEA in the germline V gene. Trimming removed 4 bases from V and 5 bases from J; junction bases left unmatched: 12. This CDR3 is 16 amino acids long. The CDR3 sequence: CSVVGALAGAGDTQYF. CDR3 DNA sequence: TGCAGCGTTGTTGGTGCCCTAGCGGGAGCGGGAGATACGCAGTATTTT.

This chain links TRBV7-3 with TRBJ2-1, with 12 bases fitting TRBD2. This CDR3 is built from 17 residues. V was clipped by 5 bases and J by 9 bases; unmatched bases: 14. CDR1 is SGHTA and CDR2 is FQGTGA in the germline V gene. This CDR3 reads CASSPLSTSGGLSEQFF. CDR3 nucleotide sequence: TGTGCCAGCAGCCCACTGTCCACTAGCGGGGGGTTAAGTGAGCAGTTCTTC. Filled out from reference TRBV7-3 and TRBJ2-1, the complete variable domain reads GAGVSQTPSNKVTEKGKYVELRCDPISGHTALYWYRQSLGQGPEFLIYFQGTGAADDSGLPNDRFFAVRPEGSVSTLKIQRTERGDSAVYLCASSPLSTSGGLSEQFFGPGTRLTVL.

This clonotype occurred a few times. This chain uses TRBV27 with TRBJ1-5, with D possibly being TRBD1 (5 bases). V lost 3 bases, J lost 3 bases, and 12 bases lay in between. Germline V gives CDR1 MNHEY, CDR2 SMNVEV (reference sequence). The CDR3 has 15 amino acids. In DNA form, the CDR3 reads TGTGCCAGCAGTTTGGGGCAGGCCCTCAATCAGCCCCAGCATTTT. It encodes CASSLGQALNQPQHF.

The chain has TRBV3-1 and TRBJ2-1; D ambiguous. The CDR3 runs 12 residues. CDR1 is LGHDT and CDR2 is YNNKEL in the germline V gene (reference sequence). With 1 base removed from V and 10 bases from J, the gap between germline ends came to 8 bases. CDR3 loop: CASSQAPKEQFF. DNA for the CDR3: TGTGCCAGCAGCCAAGCGCCTAAAGAGCAGTTCTTC.

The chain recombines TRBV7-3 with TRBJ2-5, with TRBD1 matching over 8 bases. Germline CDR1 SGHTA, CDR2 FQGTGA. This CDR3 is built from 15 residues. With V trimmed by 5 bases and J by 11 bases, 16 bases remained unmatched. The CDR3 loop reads CASSVGTGKYNEQYF. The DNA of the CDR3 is TGTGCCAGCAGCGTCGGGACAGGAAAATACAATGAGCAGTACTTC.

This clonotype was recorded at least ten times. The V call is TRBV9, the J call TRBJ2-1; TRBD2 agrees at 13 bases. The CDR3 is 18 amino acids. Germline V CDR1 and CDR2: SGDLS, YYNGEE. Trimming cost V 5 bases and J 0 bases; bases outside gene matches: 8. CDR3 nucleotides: TGTGCCAGCAGTGACGGGACTAGCGGGACTAGCTCCTACAATGAGCAGTTCTTC. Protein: CASSDGTSGTSSYNEQFF.